The rows below give T cell receptor beta chains drawn from one sample of a study of cytomegalovirus exposure and HLA in healthy donors. The repertoire was sequenced with immunoSEQ multiplex PCR; TCRdb's copy has only in-frame clones and lacks some. The table lists 90,000 to 120,000 clones, approximately 76% of them singletons. Sequenced input: PBMCs. These receptors were obtained from a young man in good health and CMV-seronegative. The CDR3 runs from the conserved cysteine through the conserved F or W. The D gene is left open where the match is weak. Clone sizes are given selectively: once, few, many, or a class where the clone is expanded.

d_gene	j_gene	abundance	v_gene	CDR3nt	CDR3aa
TRBD1	TRBJ2-1	few	TRBV7-2	TGTGCCAGCAGGGGGGGGACAGGGCCCTCCTACAATGAGCAGTTCTTC	CASRGGTGPSYNEQFF
TRBD2	TRBJ2-1	NA	TRBV7-7	TGTGCTAGCAGCACGGGACTAGCCGTCAATGAGCAGTTCTTC	CASSTGLAVNEQFF
NA	TRBJ1-2	NA	TRBV6-1	TGTGCCAGCATAACCGGACAGCTGGGCTACACCTTC	CASITGQLGYTF
TRBD1	TRBJ2-1	NA	TRBV5-1	TGCGCCAGCAGTTCCGGGACAGGGGGCTCCTACAATGAGCAGTTCTTC	CASSSGTGGSYNEQFF
TRBD2	TRBJ2-5	once	TRBV5-1	TGCGCCAGCAGCTCAGGACTAGCGGGGGGGCGCGAGACCCAGTACTTC	CASSSGLAGGRETQYF
NA	TRBJ2-3	NA	TRBV9	TGTGCCAGCAGCGCGGATCGAGGTACGCAGTATTTT	CASSADRGTQYF
TRBD1	TRBJ1-2	once	TRBV5-1	TGCGCCAGCAGCTCAGCCGGGACAGGGCCTTCTAACTATGGCTACACCTTC	CASSSAGTGPSNYGYTF
TRBD1	TRBJ1-1	once	TRBV4-1	TGCGCCAGCAGCCTCGAAGGGGGCAGGGTTGAAGCTTTCTTT	CASSLEGGRVEAFF
NA	TRBJ1-4	few	TRBV13	TGTGCCAGCAGCTTACGGGGTGCAACTAATGAAAAACTGTTTTTT	CASSLRGATNEKLFF
TRBD1	TRBJ1-6	NA	TRBV14	TGTGCCAGCAGCCCGAGTCACAGGGGTAATTCACCCCTCCACTTT	CASSPSHRGNSPLHF
NA	TRBJ2-7	NA	TRBV28	TGTGCCAGCAGAATTGACAGCTCCTACGAGCAGTACTTC	CASRIDSSYEQYF
NA	TRBJ2-2	once	TRBV6-5	TGTGCCAGCAGTGGGCGGGCCGGGGAGCTGTTTTTT	CASSGRAGELFF
TRBD1	TRBJ1-2	NA	TRBV15	TGTGCCACCAGCGGGGGGACAGGGAGAACCGCTATCGGCTACACCTTC	CATSGGTGRTAIGYTF
NA	TRBJ2-7	NA	TRBV7-7	TGTGCTAGCAGCCACCCCCCAGCGACAGTATACGAGCAGTACTTC	CASSHPPATVYEQYF
TRBD1	TRBJ2-5	once	TRBV19	TGTGCCAGTAGTCACAGGGGGCGGGAGACCCAGTACTTC	CASSHRGRETQYF
TRBD2	TRBJ2-5	NA	TRBV5-1	TGCGCCAGCAGTCGGGGCGGGGGGAAAGAGACCCAGTACTTC	CASSRGGGKETQYF
NA	TRBJ1-1	few	TRBV7-9	TGTGCCAGCAGTCCACCCGGGTCCTACACTGAAGCTTTCTTT	CASSPPGSYTEAFF
NA	TRBJ1-1	few	TRBV4-3	TGCGCCAGCAGCCGAGACAGTTCGATGAACACTGAAGCTTTCTTT	CASSRDSSMNTEAFF
NA	TRBJ1-2	NA	TRBV5-1	TGCGCCAGCAGCCCGGACAGTACTAACTATGGCTACCCCTTC	CASSPDSTNYGYPF
NA	TRBJ1-5	NA	TRBV18	TGTGCCAGCTCACCAGCCCAGGGCAATCAGCCCCAGCATTTT	CASSPAQGNQPQHF
NA	TRBJ2-7	NA	TRBV18	TGTGCCAGCTCACGGGCAGATATACAGGCCTTC	CASSRADIQAF
NA	TRBJ2-1	NA	TRBV6-5	TGTGCCAGCAGTTACTCATGGCAGAACAATGAGCAGTTCTTC	CASSYSWQNNEQFF
NA	TRBJ1-5	NA	TRBV2	TGTGCCAGCAGTGCCCGGGGTAGGGTCTTAGTCAGCAATCAGCCCCAGCATTTT	CASSARGRVLVSNQPQHF
NA	TRBJ2-7	NA	TRBV6-5	TGTGCCAGCAGTTACTCGACAGATTCCTACGAGCAGTACTTC	CASSYSTDSYEQYF
NA	TRBJ1-1	NA	TRBV20-1	TGCAGTGCCGAGGGGAACACTGAAGCTTTCTTT	CSAEGNTEAFF
NA	TRBJ2-7	once	TRBV18	TGTGCCAGCTCACCTCTGGACTCCGTAGCCTACGAGCAGTACTTC	CASSPLDSVAYEQYF
NA	TRBJ2-5	NA	TRBV4-2	TGTGCCAGCAGCCAAGAAGACGGGACAAGCGAGACCCAGTACTTC	CASSQEDGTSETQYF
TRBD1	TRBJ1-2	NA	TRBV4-2	TGTGCCAGCAGCCAAGGGGCGGGGACAGGGCTCGGCTACACCTTC	CASSQGAGTGLGYTF
TRBD1	TRBJ2-2	NA	TRBV13	TGTGCCAGCAGCTTAGCTGGACAGGGGTATCGTACCGGGGAGCTGTTTTTT	CASSLAGQGYRTGELFF
NA	TRBJ2-7	NA	TRBV29-1	TGCAGCGCCCGCAGTACAGGGACCTCCTACGAGCAGTACTTC	CSARSTGTSYEQYF
TRBD1	TRBJ2-1	NA	TRBV4-3	TGCGCCAGCAGCCTTATCGGGACAGTCTACAATGAGCAGTTCTTC	CASSLIGTVYNEQFF
NA	TRBJ1-5	NA	TRBV28	TGTGCCAGCAGCCTAAACCACTTCTTAGGGGTTGGACAGCCCCAGCATTTT	CASSLNHFLGVGQPQHF
TRBD1	TRBJ1-4	NA	TRBV6-5	TGTGCCAGCAGCCGGACAGGGTTTAATGAAAAACTGTTTTTT	CASSRTGFNEKLFF
NA	TRBJ2-3	NA	TRBV10-1	TGCGCCAGCAGCCCCAACGGAGAAACGCAGTATTTT	CASSPNGETQYF
NA	TRBJ2-6	NA	TRBV4-1	TGCGCCAGCAGCCAAGAGGGATTCCCGGGACACACACCCTCTGGGGCCAACGTCCTGACTTTC	CASSQEGFPGHTPSGANVLTF
NA	TRBJ2-1	NA	TRBV11-1	TGTGCCAGCAGCTTCGAGGGCAGTTCCAATGAGCAGTTCTTC	CASSFEGSSNEQFF
TRBD1	TRBJ1-4	NA	TRBV4-3	TGCGCCAGCGGCCCCCAAGGACAGGGTGATGAAAAACTGTTTTTT	CASGPQGQGDEKLFF
NA	TRBJ1-1	NA	TRBV19	TGTGCCAGTAGTACTCCTCCGGGATCGGAAGCTTTCTTT	CASSTPPGSEAFF
NA	TRBJ2-2	few	TRBV5-6	TGTGCCAGCAGCTTGGCCACAGGGGAGCTGTTTTTT	CASSLATGELFF
NA	TRBJ2-2	NA	TRBV2	TGTGCCAGCAGTGATCCAGGGGACACCGGGGAGCTGTTTTTT	CASSDPGDTGELFF
TRBD1	TRBJ1-1	NA	TRBV18	TGTGCCAGCTCACTACAGGGGTTTATGAACACTGAAGCTTTCTTT	CASSLQGFMNTEAFF
NA	TRBJ1-2	NA	TRBV28	TGTGCCAGCATAAACGAGGCCCCGGGCTATGGCTACACCTTC	CASINEAPGYGYTF
TRBD1	TRBJ1-6	NA	TRBV6-1	TGTGCCAGCAGCGCCGGACAGGTGGGCTCACCCCTCCACTTT	CASSAGQVGSPLHF
TRBD1	TRBJ1-1	NA	TRBV10-3	TGTGCCATCAGCGGGACAGGGGAGAACACTGAAGCTTTCTTT	CAISGTGENTEAFF
TRBD1	TRBJ1-1	NA	TRBV27	TGTGCCAGCAGTCTTGGGACAGCTACTGAAGCTTTCTTT	CASSLGTATEAFF
TRBD2	TRBJ2-5	NA	TRBV7-2	TGTGCCAGCAGCTTACAGCGGGGGGCGGGGGAGACCCAGTACTTC	CASSLQRGAGETQYF
TRBD1	TRBJ1-2	NA	TRBV7-9	TGTGCCAGCAGCTTAAGGGCAGGGGGCTATGGCTACACCTTC	CASSLRAGGYGYTF
NA	TRBJ2-5	NA	TRBV29-1	TGCAGCTCCCAAACTGCAACGAGGGGGTATGAGACCCAGTACTTC	CSSQTATRGYETQYF
NA	TRBJ2-7	few	TRBV5-6	TGTGCCAGCAGTGGACTGACGTACTCGAGCTCCTACGAGCAGTACTTC	CASSGLTYSSSYEQYF
NA	TRBJ2-5	NA	TRBV7-9	TGTGCCAGCAGCCAAACTGGGGGGGAGACCCAGTACTTC	CASSQTGGETQYF
NA	TRBJ1-2	once	TRBV15	TGTGCCACCAGCAGCCAGGATGTGGCCTATGGCTACACCTTC	CATSSQDVAYGYTF
NA	TRBJ2-5	NA	TRBV5-5	TGTGCCAGCAAAGGGGGAGAGACCCAGTACTTC	CASKGGETQYF